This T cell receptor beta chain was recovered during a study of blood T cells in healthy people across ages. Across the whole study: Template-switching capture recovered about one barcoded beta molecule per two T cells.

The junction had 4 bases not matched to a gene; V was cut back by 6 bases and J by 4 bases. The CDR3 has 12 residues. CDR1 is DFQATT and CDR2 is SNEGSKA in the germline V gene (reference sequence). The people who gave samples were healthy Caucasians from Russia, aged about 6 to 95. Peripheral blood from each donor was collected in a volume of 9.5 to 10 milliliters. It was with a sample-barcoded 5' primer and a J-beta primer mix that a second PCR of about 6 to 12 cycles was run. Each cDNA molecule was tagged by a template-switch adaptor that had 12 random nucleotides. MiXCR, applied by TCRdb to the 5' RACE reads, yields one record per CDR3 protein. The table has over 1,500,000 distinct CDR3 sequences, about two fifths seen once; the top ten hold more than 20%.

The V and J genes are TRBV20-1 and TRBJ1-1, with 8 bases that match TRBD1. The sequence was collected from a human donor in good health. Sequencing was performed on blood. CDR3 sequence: CSARQGLTEAFF. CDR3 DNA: TGCAGTGCCCGACAGGGGCTCACTGAAGCTTTCTTT.